Each of the 7 T cell receptor beta chains below was sequenced from the same sample in a study of beta chain features in type 1 diabetes. Isolated RNA was reverse transcribed in full, so expressed TCRB transcripts were sequenced. Profiling relied on immunoSEQ multiplex PCR, and the TCRdb table lists in-frame clones only, not all of them. The repertoire holds about 370,000 clones, with over 12% as singletons. Sequenced sample: naive CD4+ T cells from blood. The receptors were sampled from a woman aged 18-29 years in good health.

This rearrangement joins TRBV7-2 to TRBJ1-5; no clear D gene. The CDR3 has 13 amino acids. Germline lookup yields CDR1 SGHTA and CDR2 FQGNSA. The V gene lost 6 bases and the J gene lost 10 bases, with 16 bases spanning the gap. This chain's CDR3 is CASSINPSIPQHF. CDR3 DNA: TGTGCCAGCAGTATAAACCCGAGTATCCCCCAGCATTTT.

A single count supports this clone. J is TRBJ1-2 and V is TRBV19, with D hard to call. The CDR3 runs to 13 residues. Germline loops: CDR1 LNHDA, CDR2 SQIVND (reference sequence). V was pared by 3 bases and J by 2 bases, with 7 bases between. In DNA form, the CDR3 reads TGTGCCAGTAGTATCGACAAGAACTATGGCTACACCTTC. Amino acids: CASSIDKNYGYTF.

This chain uses TRBV27 with TRBJ2-6, with 9 nucleotides matching TRBD2. The V gene's germline CDR1 is MNHEY and CDR2 SMNVEV (reference sequence). With 2 bases clipped from V and 1 base from J, the junction kept 3 bases outside the gene matches. This CDR3 spans 17 amino acids. CDR3 amino acids: CASSLAGGGSGANVLTF. The DNA of the CDR3 is TGTGCCAGCAGTTTAGCGGGAGGGGGATCTGGGGCCAACGTCCTGACTTTC.

The chain links TRBV28 to TRBJ2-1, with 9 bases fitting TRBD2. Germline values: CDR1 MDHEN, CDR2 SYDVKM. Trimming removed 6 bases from V and 8 bases from J; junction bases left unmatched: 8. The CDR3 has 14 residues. The CDR3 loop is CASRLGGRVDEQFF. The DNA for the CDR3 is TGTGCCAGCAGGCTTGGCGGGAGGGTGGATGAGCAGTTCTTC. The variable domain in full, completed from reference TRBV28 and TRBJ2-1, reads DVKVTQSSRYLVKRTGEKVFLECVQDMDHENMFWYRQDPGLGLRLIYFSYDVKMKEKGDIPEGYSVSREKKERFSLILESASTNQTSMYLCASRLGGRVDEQFFGPGTRLTVL.

The V call is TRBV4-2, the J call TRBJ2-1; D perhaps matches TRBD2 (6 bases). Per the germline V gene, CDR1 is LGHNA and CDR2 is YNFKEQ. This CDR3 region has 15 residues. V was trimmed by 1 base and J by 7 bases, leaving 14 bases between them. The CDR3 DNA is TGTGCCAGCAGCCAAGGACGGACTAAGGAAAATGAGCAGTTCTTC. It encodes CASSQGRTKENEQFF.

This chain links TRBV30 with TRBJ2-1; 7 bases line up with TRBD1. The CDR3 length is 14 residues. Trimming at V came to 5 bases and at J to 7 bases, leaving 11 bases not matched to a gene. CDR1 is GTSNPN and CDR2 is SVGIG in the germline V gene (reference sequence). The CDR3 loop reads CAWDRQGMGNEQFF. The CDR3 nucleotides are TGTGCCTGGGATAGACAGGGTATGGGGAATGAGCAGTTCTTC.

The chain links TRBV5-1 to TRBJ2-1; 11 bases map to TRBD2. The germline CDR1 and CDR2 sequences are SGHRS and YFSETQ. The CDR3 length is 14 residues. V shed 0 bases, J shed 8 bases, and the junction held 1 base outside the gene matches. CDR3 loop: CASSLELAGDEQFF. CDR3 nucleotide sequence: TGCGCCAGCAGCTTGGAACTAGCGGGAGATGAGCAGTTCTTC.